Following are 5 T cell receptor beta chains from one sample sequenced in a study of regulatory T cells in long-lasting Graves disease. Both iRepertoire HTBI primers and Arm-PCR of CDR3 regions were used to build the TCR beta libraries. TCRdb re-derived calls from the multiplex PCR reads in MiXCR, one entry per CDR3 protein. The repertoire includes around 430,000 distinct CDR3 sequences, roughly 22% of them detected once, and less than 15% sits in the top ten. As to time point: persistent/refractory GD, antithyroid drugs over 5 years with positive TRAb. After RNA was extracted from PBMCs, the TCR library was made from it. The source was peripheral blood mononuclear cells (PBMCs), collected when the disease was refractory, from a patient treated with antithyroid drugs. The receptors originated from a female donor with Graves disease.

The J gene is TRBJ2-2, the V gene TRBV11-3, with TRBD1 identical over 8 bases. After removal of 7 bases from V and 4 bases from J, the junction contained 17 bases not matched to a gene. This CDR3 is built from 18 residues. The germline V gene encodes CDR1 SGHNT and CDR2 YENEEA. The CDR3 sequence is CASKSLTTDRGGTGELFF. The CDR3, as DNA: TGTGCCAGCAAATCACTCACGACCGACAGGGGAGGCACCGGGGAGCTGTTTTTT.

This clonotype was detected only a few times. V and J are TRBV28 and TRBJ2-1, with a tentative D call TRBD2 (5 bases). CDR1 is MDHEN and CDR2 is SYDVKM in the germline V gene. This CDR3 is built from 14 residues. V was cut by 2 bases and J by 12 bases, with 17 bases left in between. CDR3 in DNA: TGTGCCAGCAGTTTAGGCTTAGTCGGGGTTAGGCAGTTCTTC. This gives the protein CASSLGLVGVRQFF.

The chain couples TRBV6-5 to TRBJ1-1; a possible D gene is TRBD1 (6 bases). V was pared by 2 bases and J by 7 bases, with 11 bases between. CDR3 length equals 13 residues. Germline assignment: CDR1 MNHEY and CDR2 SVGAGI. CDR3 sequence (DNA): TGTGCCAGCAGTTACCCTCAGGGGATTGAAGCTTTCTTT. This sequence encodes CASSYPQGIEAFF.

This clonotype was recorded at least ten times. The chain recombines TRBV15 with TRBJ1-5; D remains unclear. The germline CDR1 and CDR2 sequences are LNHNV and YYDKDF (reference sequence). The V and J ends lost 3 bases and 7 bases respectively, with 10 bases between them. There are 13 residues in the CDR3. CDR3 coding DNA: TGTGCCACCAGCAGGGTCGGCGGACAGCCCCAGCATTTT. Encoded protein: CATSRVGGQPQHF. Supplemented by reference TRBV15 and TRBJ1-5, the full variable domain reads DAMVIQNPRYQVTQFGKPVTLSCSQTLNHNVMYWYQQKSSQAPKLLFHYYDKDFNNEADTPDNFQSRRPNTSFCFLDIRSPGLGDTAMYLCATSRVGGQPQHFGDGTRLSIL.

This clonotype was observed many times. The genes are TRBV7-6 and TRBJ2-7; D possibly corresponds to TRBD2 (6 bases). V gave up 6 bases and J gave up 7 bases, with 16 bases separating them. Germline values: CDR1 SGHVS, CDR2 FNYEAQ. This CDR3 contains 13 residues. CDR3 in DNA: TGTGCCAGCAGGTCGTCACTAGCAGGGGAGCAGTACTTC. Translated, it gives CASRSSLAGEQYF.